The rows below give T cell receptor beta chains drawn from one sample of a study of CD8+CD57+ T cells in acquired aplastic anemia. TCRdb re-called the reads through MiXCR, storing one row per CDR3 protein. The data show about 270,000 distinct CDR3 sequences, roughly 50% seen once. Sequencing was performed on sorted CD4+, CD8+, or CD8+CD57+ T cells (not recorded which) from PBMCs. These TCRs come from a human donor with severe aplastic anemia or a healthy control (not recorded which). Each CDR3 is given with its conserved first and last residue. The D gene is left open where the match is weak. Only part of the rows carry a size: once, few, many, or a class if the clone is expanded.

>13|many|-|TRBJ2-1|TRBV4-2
TGTGCCAGCAGCCAAAGGGACGTCAAAGAACAGTTCTTC
CASSQRDVKEQFF
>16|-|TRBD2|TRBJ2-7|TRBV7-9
TGTGCCAGCAGCGACGAGACTAGCGGGAGGGCCCACGAGCAGTACTTC
CASSDETSGRAHEQYF
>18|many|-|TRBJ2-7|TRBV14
TGTGCCAGCAGCCAAGGTGGGGCGGGGGCTAAACGGAGGTACGAGCAGTACTTC
CASSQGGAGAKRRYEQYF
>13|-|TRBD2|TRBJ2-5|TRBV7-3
TGTGCCAGCAGCTCTCTAGCGGAAGAGACCCAGTACTTC
CASSSLAEETQYF
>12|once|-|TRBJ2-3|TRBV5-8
TGTGCCAGCAGCCACCCCACAGATACGCAGTATTTT
CASSHPTDTQYF
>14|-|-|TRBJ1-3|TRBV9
TGTGCCAGCAGCGTATTCGTGGGGGGAAACACCATATATTTT
CASSVFVGGNTIYF
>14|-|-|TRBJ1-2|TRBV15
TGTGCCACCAGCAGATCTGGAAGGGGCTATGGCTACACCTTC
CATSRSGRGYGYTF
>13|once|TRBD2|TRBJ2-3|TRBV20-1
TGCAGTGCTTTTAGCGGGGGGGCAGATACGCAGTATTTT
CSAFSGGADTQYF
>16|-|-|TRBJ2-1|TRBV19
TGTGCCAGTAGTATTAGTTCGACGGCCGGGTCGGATGAGCAGTTCTTC
CASSISSTAGSDEQFF
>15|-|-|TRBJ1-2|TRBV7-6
TGTGCCAGCAGCTTAGAGGGTGGGTTGCCTTATGGCTACACCTTC
CASSLEGGLPYGYTF
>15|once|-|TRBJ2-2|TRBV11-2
TGTGCCAGCAGCCCCCACAGGGCCAGGGCCGGGGAGCTGTTTTTT
CASSPHRARAGELFF
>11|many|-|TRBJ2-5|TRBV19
TGTGCCACTACGGTCGGGACGAGGCTGTACTTC
CATTVGTRLYF
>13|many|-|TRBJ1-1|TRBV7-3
TGTGCCAGCAGCTCTGCGGGTACCACTGAAGCTTTCTTT
CASSSAGTTEAFF
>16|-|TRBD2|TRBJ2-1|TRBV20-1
TGCAGTGCTCCAGGACTAGCGGGGGGGCCATTGGATGAGCAGTTCTTC
CSAPGLAGGPLDEQFF
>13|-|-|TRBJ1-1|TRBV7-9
TGTGCCAGGAGCTTAGGCGCGGAGACTGAAGCTTTCTTT
CARSLGAETEAFF
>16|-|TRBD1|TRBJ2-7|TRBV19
TGTGCCAGTAGCACCTTCGGACAGGGTGAACGCCACGAGCAGTACTTC
CASSTFGQGERHEQYF
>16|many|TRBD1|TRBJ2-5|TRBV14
TGTGCCAGCAGCCCTCGACAGGGGCCGCGACAACAGACCCAGTACTTC
CASSPRQGPRQQTQYF
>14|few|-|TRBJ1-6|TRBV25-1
TGTGCCAGCGGCGACAGCACTTATAATTCACCCCTCCACTTT
CASGDSTYNSPLHF
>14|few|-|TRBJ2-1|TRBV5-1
TGTGCTAGCAGCTTAGGGGGCTCCTACAATGAGCAGTTCTTC
CASSLGGSYNEQFF
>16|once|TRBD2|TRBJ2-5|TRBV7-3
TGTGCCAGCAGCTTAAAGGGCGGGAGGTCCCAAGAGACCCAGTACTTC
CASSLKGGRSQETQYF
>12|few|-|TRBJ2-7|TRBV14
TGTGCCAGCAGCCAATTGGGCTACGAGCAGTACTTC
CASSQLGYEQYF
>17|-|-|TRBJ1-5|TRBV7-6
TGTGCCAGCAGCTTATACGGAGGAGGGGGTAGCAATCAGCCCCAGCATTTT
CASSLYGGGGSNQPQHF
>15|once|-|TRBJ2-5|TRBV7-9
TGTGCCAGCAGCTTAACCTTTGGGATCGGAGAGACCCAGTACTTC
CASSLTFGIGETQYF
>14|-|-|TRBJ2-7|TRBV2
TGTGCCAGCAGTGACGGCAGGTTCTCCTACGAGCAGTACTTC
CASSDGRFSYEQYF
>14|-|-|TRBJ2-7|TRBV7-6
TGTGCCAGCAGCTTACCTGACAGGACCTACGAGCAGTACTTC
CASSLPDRTYEQYF
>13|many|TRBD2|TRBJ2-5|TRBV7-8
TGTGCCAGCAGCTTTAGCGGGCAAGAGACCCAGTACTTC
CASSFSGQETQYF
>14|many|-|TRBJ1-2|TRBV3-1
TGTGCCAGCAGCCTAGGTGGGACCAACTATGGCTACACCTTC
CASSLGGTNYGYTF
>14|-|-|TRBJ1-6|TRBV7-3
TGTGCCAGCAGCTTATCGCCGCCCAATTCACCCCTCCACTTT
CASSLSPPNSPLHF
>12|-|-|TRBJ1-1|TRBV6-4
TGTGCCAGCAGTTACCTGGGAACTGAAGCTTTCTTT
CASSYLGTEAFF
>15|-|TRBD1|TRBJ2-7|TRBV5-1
TGTGCCAGTAGTATTCAGGGGGTGAGCTCCTACGAGCAGTACTTC
CASSIQGVSSYEQYF
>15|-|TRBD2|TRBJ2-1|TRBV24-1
TGTGCCACCAGTGAACCGCGGGAGAGTGACAATGAGCAGTTCTTC
CATSEPRESDNEQFF
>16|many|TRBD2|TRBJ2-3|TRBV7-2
TGTGCCAGCAGCCCCCCTAGCGGGGGTGGCACAGATACGCAGTATTTT
CASSPPSGGGTDTQYF
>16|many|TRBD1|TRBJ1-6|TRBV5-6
TGTGCCAGCAGCCCTGACAGGGGGCGGCAGAATTCACCCCTCCACTTT
CASSPDRGRQNSPLHF
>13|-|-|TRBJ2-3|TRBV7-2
TGTGCCAGCAGCTTAATTCCGGTGGATACGCAGTATTTT
CASSLIPVDTQYF
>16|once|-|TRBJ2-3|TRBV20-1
TGCAGTGCCAGCAGTTTGGGTCGACGAAACACAGATACGCAGTATTTT
CSASSLGRRNTDTQYF
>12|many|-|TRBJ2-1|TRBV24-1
TGTGCCACCAGTGATTTAGCTGCGGAGCAGTTCTTC
CATSDLAAEQFF
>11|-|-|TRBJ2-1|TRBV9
TGTGCCAGCAGCGTGTCGAGTGAGCAGTTCTTC
CASSVSSEQFF
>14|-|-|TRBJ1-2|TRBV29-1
TGCAGCGTTGCAAGGGACGGAAGTAACTATGGCTACACCTTC
CSVARDGSNYGYTF
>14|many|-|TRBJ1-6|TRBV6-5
TGTGCCAGCAGTCCCTGGGGGCCTAATTCACCCCTCCACTTT
CASSPWGPNSPLHF
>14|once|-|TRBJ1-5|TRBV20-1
TGCAGTGCTAGTGGGGCCCAAGTAAAGCAGCCCCAGCATTTT
CSASGAQVKQPQHF